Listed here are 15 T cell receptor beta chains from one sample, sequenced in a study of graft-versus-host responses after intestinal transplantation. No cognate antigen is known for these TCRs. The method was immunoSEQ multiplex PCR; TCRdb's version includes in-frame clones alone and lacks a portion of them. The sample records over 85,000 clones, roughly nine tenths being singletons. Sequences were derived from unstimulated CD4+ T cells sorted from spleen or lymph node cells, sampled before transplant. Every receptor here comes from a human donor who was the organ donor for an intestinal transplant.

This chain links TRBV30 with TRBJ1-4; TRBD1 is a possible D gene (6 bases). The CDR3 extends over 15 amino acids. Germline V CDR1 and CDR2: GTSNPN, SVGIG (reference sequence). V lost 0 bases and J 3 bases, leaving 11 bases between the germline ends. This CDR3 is CAWSVRGGANEKLFF. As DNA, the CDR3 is TGTGCCTGGAGTGTGAGGGGGGGAGCTAATGAAAAACTGTTTTTT.

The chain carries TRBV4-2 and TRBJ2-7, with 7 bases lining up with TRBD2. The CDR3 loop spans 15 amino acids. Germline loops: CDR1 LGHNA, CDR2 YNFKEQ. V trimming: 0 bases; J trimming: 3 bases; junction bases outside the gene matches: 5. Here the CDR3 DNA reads TGTGCCAGCAGCCAAGAACCAGCGGGGTTCTACGAGCAGTACTTC. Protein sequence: CASSQEPAGFYEQYF.

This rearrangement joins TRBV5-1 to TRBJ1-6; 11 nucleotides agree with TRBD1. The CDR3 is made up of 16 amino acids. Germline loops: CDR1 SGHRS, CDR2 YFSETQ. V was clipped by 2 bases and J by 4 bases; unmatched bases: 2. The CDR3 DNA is TGCGCCAGCAGCTTACGGGACAGGGGGTATAATTCACCCCTCCACTTT. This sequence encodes CASSLRDRGYNSPLHF.

The CDR3 spells CASSLSGFAGNTIYF. The CDR3 coding sequence is TGTGCCAGCAGCTTGAGCGGGTTCGCTGGAAACACCATATATTTT. The chain has TRBV7-9 and TRBJ1-3; D unclear. The CDR3 is 15 residues long. Per germline, CDR1 SEHNR and CDR2 FQNEAQ (reference sequence). Trimming cost V 3 bases and J 2 bases, with 11 bases left between them. The complete variable domain, with remaining parts taken from reference TRBV7-9 and TRBJ1-3, reads DTGVSQNPRHKITKRGQNVTFRCDPISEHNRLYWYRQTLGQGPEFLTYFQNEAQLEKSRLLSDRFSAERPKGSFSTLEIQRTEQGDSAMYLCASSLSGFAGNTIYFGEGSWLTVV.

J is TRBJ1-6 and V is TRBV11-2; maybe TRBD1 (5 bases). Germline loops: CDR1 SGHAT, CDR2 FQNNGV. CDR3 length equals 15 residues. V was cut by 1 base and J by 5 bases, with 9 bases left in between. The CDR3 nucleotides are TGTGCCAGCAGCTTAGGAGTAGGGGATAATTCACCCCTCCACTTT. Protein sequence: CASSLGVGDNSPLHF.

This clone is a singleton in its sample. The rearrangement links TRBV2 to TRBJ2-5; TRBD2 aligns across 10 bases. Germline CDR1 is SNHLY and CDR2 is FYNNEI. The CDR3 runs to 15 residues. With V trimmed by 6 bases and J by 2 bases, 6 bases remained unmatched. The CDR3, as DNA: TGTGCCAGCAGGGGGGGGACTAGCGCTCAAGAGACCCAGTACTTC. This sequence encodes CASRGGTSAQETQYF.

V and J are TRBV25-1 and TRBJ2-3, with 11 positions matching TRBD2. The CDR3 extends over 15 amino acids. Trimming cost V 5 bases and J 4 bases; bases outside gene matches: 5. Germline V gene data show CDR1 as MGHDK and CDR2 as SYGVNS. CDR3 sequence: CASSRLAGFSDTQYF. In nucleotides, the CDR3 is TGTGCCAGCAGTCGACTAGCGGGGTTCTCAGATACGCAGTATTTT.

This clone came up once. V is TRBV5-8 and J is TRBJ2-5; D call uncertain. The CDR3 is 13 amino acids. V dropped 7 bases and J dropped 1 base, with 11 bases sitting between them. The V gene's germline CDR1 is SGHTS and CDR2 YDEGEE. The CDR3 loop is CASVQATQETQYF. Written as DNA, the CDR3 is TGTGCCAGCGTCCAAGCGACCCAAGAGACCCAGTACTTC.

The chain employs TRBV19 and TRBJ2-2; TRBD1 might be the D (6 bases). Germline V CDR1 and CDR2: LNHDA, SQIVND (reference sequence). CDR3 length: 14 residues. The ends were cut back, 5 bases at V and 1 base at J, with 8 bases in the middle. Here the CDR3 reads CASSRQENTGELFF. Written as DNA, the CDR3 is TGTGCCAGTAGTCGACAGGAGAACACCGGGGAGCTGTTTTTT.

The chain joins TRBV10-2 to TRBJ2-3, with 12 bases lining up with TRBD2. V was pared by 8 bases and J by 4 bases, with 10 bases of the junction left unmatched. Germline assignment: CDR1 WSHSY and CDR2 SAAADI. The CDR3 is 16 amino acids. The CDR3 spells CASGRTSGVRADTQYF. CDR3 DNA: TGCGCCAGCGGTCGGACTAGCGGGGTTCGGGCAGATACGCAGTATTTT.

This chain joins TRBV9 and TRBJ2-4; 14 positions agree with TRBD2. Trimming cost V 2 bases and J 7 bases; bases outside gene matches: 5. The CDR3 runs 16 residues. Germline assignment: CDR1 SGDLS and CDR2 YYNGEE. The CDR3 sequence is CASSVTSGGALNIQYF. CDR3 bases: TGTGCCAGCAGCGTGACTAGCGGGGGGGCCTTGAACATTCAGTACTTC.

The CDR3 DNA sequence: TGTGCCAGCAGCTTACTAGCGGGAGACTACAATGAGCAGTTCTTC. The encoded protein is CASSLLAGDYNEQFF. The chain joins TRBV11-1 to TRBJ2-1; TRBD2 agrees at 10 bases. Trimming at V came to 2 bases and at J to 3 bases, leaving 1 base not matched to a gene. This CDR3 region has 15 residues. Looked up from germline, CDR1 is SGHAT and CDR2 is FQDESV (reference sequence).

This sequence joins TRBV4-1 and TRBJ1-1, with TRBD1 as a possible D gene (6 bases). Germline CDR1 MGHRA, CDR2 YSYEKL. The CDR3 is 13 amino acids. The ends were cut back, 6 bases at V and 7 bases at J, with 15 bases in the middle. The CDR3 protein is CASRKSDRNEAFF. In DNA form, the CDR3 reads TGCGCCAGCAGAAAATCAGACAGGAATGAAGCTTTCTTT.

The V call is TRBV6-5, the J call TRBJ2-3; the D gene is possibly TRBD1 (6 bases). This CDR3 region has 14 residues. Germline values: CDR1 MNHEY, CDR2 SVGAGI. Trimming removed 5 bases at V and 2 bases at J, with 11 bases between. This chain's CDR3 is CASSPRDNTDTQYF. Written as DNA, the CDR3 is TGTGCCAGCAGTCCCCGGGACAACACAGATACGCAGTATTTT.

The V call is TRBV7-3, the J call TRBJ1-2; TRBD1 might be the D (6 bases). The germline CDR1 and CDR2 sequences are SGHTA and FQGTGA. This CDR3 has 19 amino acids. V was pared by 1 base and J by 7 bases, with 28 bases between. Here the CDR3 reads CASSLSPGGRLTPGSGYTF. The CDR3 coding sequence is TGTGCCAGCAGCTTAAGTCCCGGGGGGCGGCTTACTCCCGGCTCTGGCTACACCTTC.